The 23 T cell receptor beta chains in this list originate from one sample, sequenced in a study of blood T cell repertoires in COVID-19. The method was immunoSEQ multiplex PCR; TCRdb's version includes in-frame clones alone and lacks a portion of them. The table shows tens of thousands of clones, with about nine tenths occurring only once. What was sequenced was peripheral blood. The receptor set was obtained from a human donor in a cohort sampled during active COVID-19.

This sequence joins TRBV2 and TRBJ2-1; no firm D call. The CDR3 extends over 14 amino acids. Trimming took 4 bases from V and 0 from J, leaving 7 bases between them. Germline V gene data show CDR1 as SNHLY and CDR2 as FYNNEI. The CDR3 here is CASSARDSYNEQFF. The CDR3 bases are TGTGCCAGCAGTGCTCGCGACTCCTACAATGAGCAGTTCTTC. The whole variable domain, filled in from reference TRBV2 and TRBJ2-1, reads EPEVTQTPSHQVTQMGQEVILRCVPISNHLYFYWYRQILGQKVEFLVSFYNNEISEKSEIFDDQFSVERPDGSNFTLKIRSTKLEDSAMYFCASSARDSYNEQFFGPGTRLTVL.

A remark on this clone: At the DNA level, this CDR3 is encoded by other sequences in the same sample as well. The genes are TRBV5-1 and TRBJ2-7; 9 bases are a match to TRBD1. Germline CDR1 and CDR2: SGHRS and YFSETQ. The CDR3 loop spans 14 amino acids. The J segment lost 4 bases and the V segment lost 3 bases, leaving 5 bases of the junction unmatched. The CDR3 loop is CASSSGTGSYEQYF. The CDR3 region has the DNA TGCGCCAGCAGCTCCGGGACAGGGTCGTACGAGCAGTACTTC.

The chain is built from TRBV5-4 and TRBJ2-7, with D maybe TRBD1 (5 bases). V was trimmed by 1 base and J by 3 bases, leaving 14 bases between them. The V gene's germline CDR1 is SGHNT and CDR2 YYREEE (reference sequence). The CDR3 has 15 amino acids. The CDR3 DNA is TGTGCCAGCAGCTTGAAAGGGGCCAAACTCTACGAGCAGTACTTC. Protein sequence: CASSLKGAKLYEQYF.

The rearrangement links TRBV28 to TRBJ1-1; D is perhaps TRBD1 (5 bases). Germline CDR1 and CDR2: MDHEN and SYDVKM. V lost 3 bases to trimming and J lost 5 bases, with 13 bases between them. The CDR3 is 14 amino acids. DNA for the CDR3: TGTGCCAGCAGTTTGTGGCAGGGTGAAACTGAAGCTTTCTTT. Its translation: CASSLWQGETEAFF.

The chain joins TRBV19 to TRBJ1-2, with D possibly TRBD1 on 6 matching bases. The ends were cut back, 8 bases at V and 4 bases at J, with 20 bases in the middle. Germline V gives CDR1 LNHDA, CDR2 SQIVND (reference sequence). CDR3 length: 15 amino acids. In nucleotides, the CDR3 is TGTGCCAGTCAGTCCGGGACACTCCAATTCTATGGCTACACCTTC. Translation: CASQSGTLQFYGYTF.

The chain uses TRBV5-6 and TRBJ2-3; 9 bases line up with TRBD2. The germline CDR1 and CDR2 sequences are SGHDT and YYEEEE. Trimming at V came to 0 bases and at J to 4 bases, leaving 6 bases not matched to a gene. CDR3 length: 16 amino acids. As DNA, the CDR3 is TGTGCCAGCAGCTTGGCCCCTAGCGGGACCCCAGATACGCAGTATTTT. Translated, it gives CASSLAPSGTPDTQYF.

For the CDR3, the DNA is TGTGCCATCAGTGTCGATCCGGGCAATGAGCAGTTCTTC. Translated, it gives CAISVDPGNEQFF. The gene calls are TRBV10-3 and TRBJ2-1; D ambiguous. Germline CDR1 and CDR2: ENHRY and SYGVKD. Trimming pared 4 bases from V and 6 bases from J, leaving 10 bases between. CDR3 length: 13 residues.

The V gene is TRBV27, the J gene TRBJ2-3; 7 positions agree with TRBD2. Germline CDR1 is MNHEY and CDR2 is SMNVEV (reference sequence). V lost 4 bases to trimming and J lost 0 bases; unmatched junction nucleotides: 16. CDR3 length equals 19 residues. Here the CDR3 DNA reads TGTGCCAGCAGTTCGAAGCGGGACCTACAATCCTCTAGCACAGATACGCAGTATTTT. Protein product: CASSSKRDLQSSSTDTQYF.

V and J are TRBV11-2 and TRBJ2-5; D remains ambiguous. Trimming removed 2 bases at V and 1 base at J, with 5 bases between. This CDR3 spans 13 amino acids. Per germline, CDR1 SGHAT and CDR2 FQNNGV. The CDR3 reads CASSLSGQETQYF. The CDR3 nucleotides read TGTGCCAGCAGCTTATCAGGCCAAGAGACCCAGTACTTC.

The gene calls are TRBV7-9 and TRBJ1-5, with a tentative D call TRBD1 (6 bases). Per germline, CDR1 SEHNR and CDR2 FQNEAQ (reference sequence). The V end was cut by 4 bases, the J end by 5 bases, with 12 bases between. This CDR3 region has 14 residues. CDR3 sequence: CASSSTGEHQPQHF. The DNA for the CDR3 is TGTGCCAGCAGCTCGACAGGAGAGCATCAGCCCCAGCATTTT.

The chain carries TRBV10-3 and TRBJ2-3; D call uncertain. The length of the CDR3 is 13 residues. The ends were cut back, 0 bases at V and 8 bases at J, with 9 bases in the middle. The V gene's germline CDR1 is ENHRY and CDR2 SYGVKD. CDR3 in amino acids: CAISESERGTQYF. The DNA of the CDR3 is TGTGCCATCAGTGAGTCGGAGCGAGGTACGCAGTATTTT.

The J gene is TRBJ2-5, the V gene TRBV11-2; D is perhaps TRBD2 (5 bases). The length of the CDR3 is 14 residues. V gave up 4 bases and J gave up 4 bases, with 13 bases separating them. CDR1 and CDR2 (germline): SGHAT, FQNNGV. CDR3 protein: CASSYGKGSETQYF. CDR3 coding DNA: TGTGCCAGCAGCTACGGGAAGGGTTCAGAGACCCAGTACTTC.

The gene calls are TRBV18 and TRBJ2-3; D is unclear. The CDR3 length is 13 residues. V lost 1 base, J lost 5 bases, and 7 bases lay in between. Germline loops: CDR1 KGHSH, CDR2 LQKENI. CDR3 region: CASSPRQRDTQYF. The CDR3 DNA reads TGTGCCAGCTCACCACGACAACGAGATACGCAGTATTTT.

The J gene is TRBJ1-1, the V gene TRBV5-6; D possibly corresponds to TRBD1 (6 bases). Germline CDR1 SGHDT, CDR2 YYEEEE. V was clipped by 0 bases and J by 1 base, with 13 bases between them. CDR3 length: 16 residues. In DNA, the CDR3 is TGTGCCAGCAGCTTGGTGGGGGCAACCTGGAACACTGAAGCTTTCTTT. Its translation: CASSLVGATWNTEAFF.

V usage is TRBV11-2 and J usage is TRBJ2-1; 8 bases align to TRBD1. The V gene's germline CDR1 is SGHAT and CDR2 FQNNGV. The CDR3 length is 15 residues. The ends lost 2 bases at V and 2 bases at J; junction bases unmatched: 2. CDR3 loop: CASSLIQGAYNEQFF. CDR3 nucleotide sequence: TGTGCCAGCAGCTTAATACAGGGGGCCTACAATGAGCAGTTCTTC.

V gene TRBV4-3 combines with J gene TRBJ2-5, with TRBD2 identical over 8 bases. Trimming at V came to 4 bases and at J to 2 bases, leaving 9 bases not matched to a gene. The CDR3 spans 16 residues. Per germline, CDR1 LGHNA and CDR2 YSLEER. The CDR3 nucleotides are TGCGCCAGCAGCCCCACCGGGGGGGGGTCACAAGAGACCCAGTACTTC. It translates to CASSPTGGGSQETQYF.

This clone showed up just once. J is TRBJ1-2 and V is TRBV7-9; no clear D gene. The CDR3 is made up of 13 amino acids. The V end was cut by 4 bases, the J end by 8 bases, with 14 bases between. Germline V gene lookup returns CDR1 SEHNR and CDR2 FQNEAQ (reference sequence). The CDR3 region is CASSSQNYYGYTF. The DNA for the CDR3 is TGTGCCAGCAGCTCGCAGAACTATTACGGCTACACCTTC.

This chain uses TRBV30 with TRBJ1-5, with D possibly being TRBD1 (6 bases). Germline values: CDR1 GTSNPN, CDR2 SVGIG (reference sequence). CDR3 length: 13 amino acids. V dropped 2 bases and J dropped 4 bases, with 9 bases sitting between them. The CDR3 region has the DNA TGTGCCTGGAGTTACAGGGAAAATCAGCCCCAGCATTTT. Encoded protein: CAWSYRENQPQHF.

The J gene is TRBJ2-3, the V gene TRBV7-8, with D perhaps TRBD2 (6 bases). The CDR3 sequence is 15 residues long. Germline values: CDR1 SGHVS, CDR2 FQNEAQ. With 1 base removed from V and 4 bases from J, the gap between germline ends came to 12 bases. The CDR3, as DNA: TGTGCCAGCAGCTTAGTCGGCGGGACTTCAGATACGCAGTATTTT. The encoded protein is CASSLVGGTSDTQYF.

V and J are TRBV2 and TRBJ1-2; 8 bases agree with TRBD1. Germline-derived CDR1 and CDR2 are SNHLY and FYNNEI. Trimming at V came to 4 bases and at J to 8 bases, leaving 6 bases not matched to a gene. The CDR3 consists of 13 residues. This CDR3 is CASSGPGGRGYTF. CDR3 in DNA: TGTGCCAGCAGTGGCCCAGGGGGCAGGGGCTACACCTTC. The whole variable domain, filled in from reference TRBV2 and TRBJ1-2, reads EPEVTQTPSHQVTQMGQEVILRCVPISNHLYFYWYRQILGQKVEFLVSFYNNEISEKSEIFDDQFSVERPDGSNFTLKIRSTKLEDSAMYFCASSGPGGRGYTFGSGTRLTVV.

This chain joins TRBV27 and TRBJ2-4, with 9 positions matching TRBD2. V gave up 0 bases and J gave up 8 bases; unmatched junction bases: 5. The germline V gene encodes CDR1 MNHEY and CDR2 SMNVEV (reference sequence). The CDR3 is 15 amino acids. CDR3 region: CASSLSGLAWHIQYF. CDR3 nucleotides: TGTGCCAGCAGTTTATCGGGACTAGCTTGGCACATTCAGTACTTC.

The J gene is TRBJ2-7, the V gene TRBV2; possibly TRBD2 for D (5 bases). CDR1 is SNHLY, CDR2 FYNNEI, per germline. V shed 6 bases and J shed 3 bases, with 12 bases lying between them. The CDR3 spans 13 residues. CDR3 in DNA: TGTGCCAGCAGGACTACAGAAAGCTACGAGCAGTACTTC. Protein product: CASRTTESYEQYF.

The V and J genes are TRBV12-3 or TRBV12-4 and TRBJ2-3; D is unclear. With 8 bases removed from V and 10 bases from J, the gap between germline ends came to 19 bases. The CDR3 loop spans 13 amino acids. This CDR3 reads CASGTSSLRAQYF. In DNA, the CDR3 is TGTGCCAGCGGCACCTCCAGCCTCCGGGCGCAGTATTTT.